The T cell receptor beta chain under discussion was sequenced for a study of CD8 T cells in Susac syndrome. RNA in amounts of roughly 0.5 to 1 ug was reverse transcribed with random hexamers. TCR beta CDR3 was amplified by immunoSEQ multiplex PCR. This amplification extended across 54 Vbeta and 13 Jbeta segments. TCRdb re-called the immunoSEQ multiplex PCR reads with MiXCR, one entry per CDR3 protein. Among some 48,000 distinct CDR3 sequences, 80% to 95% were seen once, and the ten largest hold less than 0.55%. TCR beta from blood CD8+ and CD4+ T cells was sequenced. The CD8+ and CD4+ T cells were negatively isolated, with the TEMRA cells enriched by FACS. Sequencing was carried out using CD8+ T cells from PBMCs. The sequence came from a human donor in good health.

CDR3 sequence reads: CASSLIGRGVSYEQYF. CDR3 DNA sequence: TGTGCCAGCAGCTTAATCGGCAGGGGGGTTTCCTACGAGCAGTACTTC. The chain combines TRBV7-2 with TRBJ2-7; D might be TRBD1 (7 bases). Germline V gene sequence: CDR1 SGHTA, CDR2 FQGNSA. The CDR3 has 16 residues. Trimming pared 2 bases from V and 1 base from J, leaving 15 bases between.